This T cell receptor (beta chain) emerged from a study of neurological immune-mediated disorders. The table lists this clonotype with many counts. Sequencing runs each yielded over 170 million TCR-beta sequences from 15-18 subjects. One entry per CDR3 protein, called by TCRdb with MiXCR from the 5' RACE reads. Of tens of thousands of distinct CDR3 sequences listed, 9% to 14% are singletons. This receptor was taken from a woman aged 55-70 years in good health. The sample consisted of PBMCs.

CDR3 nucleotides: TGTGCCAGCAGCCAAGATCAAGCTAGCGGGGGGGCAAGTGAGCAGTTCTTC. Protein: CASSQDQASGGASEQFF. The V gene is TRBV4-2, the J gene TRBJ2-1; 12 positions match TRBD2. In germline, CDR1 is LGHNA, CDR2 YNFKEQ. This CDR3 is 17 amino acids long. The J segment lost 9 bases and the V segment lost 0 bases, leaving 9 bases of the junction unmatched.